These 27 T cell receptor beta chains were sequenced from one sample in a study of PD-1 blockade in classical Hodgkin lymphoma. Time point given: cycle 4 day 1 (C4D1), after five to seven weeks of nivolumab. Every single patient, without exception, relapsed after autologous stem cell transplantation, and brentuximab vedotin exposure varied. Out of thawed PBMCs, magnetic negative selection purified CD4+ T cells. Profiling relied on immunoSEQ multiplex PCR, and the TCRdb table lists in-frame clones only, not all of them. The data show around 10,000 clones, 65% to 85% seen once. The sample was CD4+ T cells from blood, taken before the fourth cycle of nivolumab. These receptors were obtained from a human donor with classical Hodgkin lymphoma.

The genes are TRBV5-6 and TRBJ2-3; no clear D gene. Per germline, CDR1 SGHDT and CDR2 YYEEEE. The CDR3 covers 14 residues. V gave up 4 bases and J gave up 3 bases, with 12 bases separating them. The CDR3 region has the DNA TGTGCCAGCAGCCCCCCCCAGAATACAGATACGCAGTATTTT. Its translation is CASSPPQNTDTQYF.

The rearrangement uses TRBV4-3 and TRBJ2-7, with D perhaps TRBD2 (5 bases). Trimming removed 3 bases from V and 3 bases from J, with 18 bases in between. This CDR3 has 16 amino acids. Germline V gene data show CDR1 as LGHNA and CDR2 as YSLEER. As DNA, the CDR3 is TGCGCCAGCAGCCAGCGGTACCGGGATCAGGTCTACGAGCAGTACTTC. Amino acids: CASSQRYRDQVYEQYF.

The CDR3 is CASSLMWTSEQYF. The CDR3 DNA reads TGTGCCAGCAGTCTGATGTGGACGAGTGAGCAGTACTTC. The rearrangement joins TRBV28 to TRBJ2-7, with D hard to call. V lost 5 bases and J lost 7, with 15 bases in between. Germline V CDR1 and CDR2: MDHEN, SYDVKM. The CDR3 has 13 amino acids. The whole variable domain, remainder taken from reference TRBV28 and TRBJ2-7, is DVKVTQSSRYLVKRTGEKVFLECVQDMDHENMFWYRQDPGLGLRLIYFSYDVKMKEKGDIPEGYSVSREKKERFSLILESASTNQTSMYLCASSLMWTSEQYFGPGTRLTVT.

The chain joins TRBV10-3 to TRBJ2-1; 9 nucleotides agree with TRBD1. The V and J ends lost 5 bases and 9 bases, in that order; junction bases with no gene match: 5. The germline CDR1 and CDR2 sequences are ENHRY and SYGVKD. The CDR3 covers 13 residues. The CDR3 protein is CAISPGTGIEQFF. The CDR3 DNA reads TGTGCCATCAGTCCCGGGACAGGGATTGAGCAGTTCTTC.

This chain connects TRBV11-2 to TRBJ2-3; 7 nucleotides line up with TRBD1. Trimming took 4 bases from V and 0 from J; bases not matched to a gene: 7. The germline V gene has CDR1 SGHAT and CDR2 FQNNGV. The CDR3 runs to 16 residues. The CDR3 protein is CASSSGQAPSTDTQYF. The CDR3 bases are TGTGCCAGCAGCTCAGGACAGGCCCCTAGCACAGATACGCAGTATTTT.

The chain joins TRBV6-6 to TRBJ1-5, with 7 positions matching TRBD1. Looked up from germline, CDR1 is MNHNY and CDR2 is SVGAGI (reference sequence). This CDR3 contains 15 residues. Trimming removed 10 bases from V and 0 bases from J; junction bases left unmatched: 9. CDR3 sequence: CATRTGAHSNQPQHF. CDR3 sequence (DNA): TGTGCCACTCGGACAGGTGCCCATAGCAATCAGCCCCAGCATTTT.

This clone was seen once. The V gene is TRBV18, the J gene TRBJ2-7; tentatively, D is TRBD1 or TRBD2 (5 bases each). CDR3 length equals 14 residues. V lost 0 bases and J lost 4, with 10 bases in between. Per the germline V gene, CDR1 is KGHSH and CDR2 is LQKENI. The CDR3 here is CASSPPRGTYEQYF. Here the CDR3 DNA reads TGTGCCAGCTCACCACCCCGGGGCACGTACGAGCAGTACTTC.

The chain combines TRBV18 with TRBJ2-2; D remains unclear. CDR3 size: 12 residues. V shed 2 bases and J shed 5 bases, with 3 bases lying between them. Per the germline V gene, CDR1 is KGHSH and CDR2 is LQKENI. The CDR3 protein is CASSPSTGELFF. For the CDR3, the DNA is TGTGCCAGCTCACCATCGACCGGGGAGCTGTTTTTT.

The chain uses TRBV19 and TRBJ2-7; TRBD1 matches 8 bases. V was pared by 3 bases and J by 7 bases, with 8 bases of the junction left unmatched. CDR3 length: 14 amino acids. Looked up from germline, CDR1 is LNHDA and CDR2 is SQIVND (reference sequence). This chain's CDR3 is CASSIMEGQGEQYF. CDR3 nucleotides: TGTGCCAGTAGTATCATGGAAGGACAGGGTGAGCAGTACTTC.

V and J are TRBV2 and TRBJ1-2, with a weak D call TRBD1 (5 bases). Trimming stripped 8 bases from V and 3 bases from J, with 10 bases between. The CDR3 runs to 12 residues. The germline gives CDR1 SNHLY, CDR2 FYNNEI. The DNA of the CDR3 is TGTGCCAGCTCCAGGGAGGACTATGGCTACACCTTC. As protein: CASSREDYGYTF.

This clone appeared a single time. The rearrangement uses TRBV7-9 and TRBJ1-5; a weak D match, TRBD1 (5 bases). Trimming shortened V by 1 base and J by 6 bases, and 16 bases separated the two germline ends. This CDR3 has 16 amino acids. Germline V CDR1 and CDR2: SEHNR, FQNEAQ (reference sequence). The CDR3 nucleotides are TGTGCCAGCAGCTTAGATGGGGCAGGACGAGGTCAGCCCCAGCATTTT. Protein product: CASSLDGAGRGQPQHF. The full variable domain, rest sourced from reference TRBV7-9 and TRBJ1-5, is DTGVSQNPRHKITKRGQNVTFRCDPISEHNRLYWYRQTLGQGPEFLTYFQNEAQLEKSRLLSDRFSAERPKGSFSTLEIQRTEQGDSAMYLCASSLDGAGRGQPQHFGDGTRLSIL.

The chain joins TRBV6-5 to TRBJ2-7; the match to TRBD1 covers 7 bases. Germline-derived CDR1 and CDR2 are MNHEY and SVGAGI. The CDR3 sequence is 14 residues long. Trimming took 5 bases from V and 2 from J; bases not matched to a gene: 6. CDR3 nucleotide sequence: TGTGCCAGCAGTCAGACACAGGGGCCCTACGAGCAGTACTTC. This translates into CASSQTQGPYEQYF.

This sequence joins TRBV7-2 and TRBJ1-2; a possible D gene is TRBD1 (5 bases). Per the germline V gene, CDR1 is SGHTA and CDR2 is FQGNSA. The CDR3 is 15 amino acids. V shed 5 bases and J shed 1 base, with 14 bases lying between them. CDR3 sequence: CASSPRVGINYGYTF. DNA of the CDR3: TGTGCCAGCAGCCCCAGGGTGGGGATTAACTATGGCTACACCTTC.

This clone turned up a few times. The chain combines TRBV25-1 with TRBJ2-5; 11 positions match TRBD2. After removal of 3 bases from V and 4 bases from J, the junction contained 4 bases not matched to a gene. CDR3 length: 15 amino acids. The germline CDR1 and CDR2 sequences are MGHDK and SYGVNS. CDR3 nucleotides: TGTGCCAGCAGTGACGCTAGCGGGAGGCCAGAGACCCAGTACTTC. It translates to CASSDASGRPETQYF.

This clone appeared a few times. The CDR3 nucleotides are TGCGCCAGCAGCGAACAGGGACCGGTTGAGTACACCTTC. Protein sequence: CASSEQGPVEYTF. This chain connects TRBV5-1 to TRBJ1-2; a possible D gene is TRBD1 (6 bases). Trimming removed 4 bases from V and 11 bases from J, with 18 bases in between. Germline CDR1 is SGHRS and CDR2 is YFSETQ. CDR3 length: 13 residues.

The rearrangement uses TRBV18 and TRBJ2-1; TRBD1 matches 7 bases. CDR3 length equals 17 residues. The germline gives CDR1 KGHSH, CDR2 LQKENI. The V gene end was trimmed by 0 bases and the J gene end by 6 bases; junction bases not matched to a gene: 11. As DNA, the CDR3 is TGTGCCAGCTCACCACCGGGGACAGTCCGTCGTGGCAATGAGCAGTTCTTC. Translating gives CASSPPGTVRRGNEQFF.

In this sample, this clone turned up once. The CDR3 DNA reads TGCAGCGTGGCTGGGGGGGCGGGAGGCAATCAGCCCCAGCATTTT. Translating gives CSVAGGAGGNQPQHF. V and J are TRBV29-1 and TRBJ1-5, with D perhaps matching TRBD1 (6 bases). The germline CDR1 and CDR2 sequences are SQVTM and ANQGSEA. Trimming took 6 bases from V and 2 from J, leaving 17 bases between them. There are 15 residues in the CDR3.

This clone was observed once. The CDR3 DNA follows: TGTGCCTGGATGCCCAGGACAGGTTCTAATGAAAAACTGTTTTTT. Amino acid sequence: CAWMPRTGSNEKLFF. This sequence joins TRBV30 and TRBJ1-4; 7 bases are shared with TRBD1. The CDR3 length is 15 residues. Looked up from germline, CDR1 is GTSNPN and CDR2 is SVGIG (reference sequence). After removal of 4 bases from V and 3 bases from J, the junction contained 8 bases not matched to a gene.

In DNA form, the CDR3 reads TGTGCCAGCAGTGAGGGACAGGGGGCAGGAGAGACCCAGTACTTC. It encodes CASSEGQGAGETQYF. The gene calls are TRBV25-1 and TRBJ2-5; TRBD1 aligns across 12 bases. CDR1 is MGHDK, CDR2 SYGVNS, per germline. The V segment lost 3 bases and the J segment 4 bases; nucleotides outside the gene matches: 3. The CDR3 runs to 15 residues.

The rearrangement joins TRBV6-5 to TRBJ2-2, with D unresolved. The CDR3 consists of 13 residues. The germline CDR1 and CDR2 sequences are MNHEY and SVGAGI. Trimming pared 0 bases from V and 6 bases from J, leaving 5 bases between. For the CDR3, the DNA is TGTGCCAGCAGTTACTCCGGATCCGGGGAGCTGTTTTTT. Residues: CASSYSGSGELFF.

This sequence joins TRBV5-1 and TRBJ1-4; D gene unclear. The V and J ends lost 1 base and 0 bases respectively, with 7 bases between them. Germline V gene data show CDR1 as SGHRS and CDR2 as YFSETQ. The CDR3 contains 15 residues. CDR3 protein: CASSLFAATNEKLFF. In DNA, the CDR3 is TGCGCCAGCAGCTTGTTCGCCGCAACTAATGAAAAACTGTTTTTT.

The V call is TRBV27, the J call TRBJ1-2; D ambiguous. CDR3 length: 16 residues. Germline CDR1 MNHEY, CDR2 SMNVEV (reference sequence). V gave up 3 bases and J gave up 7 bases, with 21 bases separating them. This chain's CDR3 is CASSFTPGVTPRGYTF. The DNA of the CDR3 is TGTGCCAGCAGTTTTACCCCAGGTGTCACCCCTCGTGGCTACACCTTC.

The chain has TRBV5-6 and TRBJ1-2; a possible D gene is TRBD1 (5 bases). Deletions cut 0 bases from V and 10 bases from J, with 19 bases between. Germline assignment: CDR1 SGHDT and CDR2 YYEEEE. CDR3 length: 15 amino acids. This CDR3 reads CASSLATTGVDVYTF. CDR3 bases: TGTGCCAGCAGCTTGGCCACGACGGGGGTGGACGTCTACACCTTC.

The V gene is TRBV9, the J gene TRBJ2-1; TRBD1 matches at 8 bases. V shed 0 bases, J shed 3 bases, and the junction held 2 bases outside the gene matches. The CDR3 loop spans 15 amino acids. Germline V gene lookup returns CDR1 SGDLS and CDR2 YYNGEE. The CDR3 coding sequence is TGTGCCAGCAGCGTAGACAGGGGGTTCTACAATGAGCAGTTCTTC. Residues: CASSVDRGFYNEQFF.

The chain joins TRBV19 to TRBJ1-3; D is ambiguous. V dropped 5 bases and J dropped 7 bases, with 9 bases sitting between them. The germline CDR1 and CDR2 sequences are LNHDA and SQIVND (reference sequence). CDR3 size: 12 residues. CDR3 residues: CASSGRGNTIYF. The CDR3 DNA is TGTGCCAGTAGTGGACGAGGTAACACCATATATTTT.

This sequence joins TRBV7-9 and TRBJ2-2; a possible D gene is TRBD1 (5 bases). The V and J ends lost 1 base and 0 bases respectively, with 9 bases between them. Germline V gives CDR1 SEHNR, CDR2 FQNEAQ (reference sequence). The CDR3 is 16 amino acids. In nucleotides, the CDR3 is TGTGCCAGCAGCTTAGTTGCAGGGACGAACACCGGGGAGCTGTTTTTT. Translating it yields CASSLVAGTNTGELFF.

This clone was seen only once. The chain has TRBV6-5 and TRBJ2-5, with 9 positions matching TRBD1. CDR3 length equals 15 residues. Germline V lookup: CDR1 MNHEY, CDR2 SVGAGI. The V and J ends lost 6 bases and 3 bases, in that order; junction bases with no gene match: 8. The CDR3: CASSPWTGDEETQYF. The CDR3 nucleotides are TGTGCCAGCAGCCCTTGGACAGGGGACGAAGAGACCCAGTACTTC.